A selection of T cell receptor beta chains follows, all from one sample in a study of blood T cell repertoires in COVID-19. The data were produced by immunoSEQ multiplex PCR, yet TCRdb's version contains in-frame clones alone and is incomplete. This table holds hundreds of thousands of clones, around 90% found once. The sample comprised peripheral blood. All receptors come from a human donor in a cohort sampled during active COVID-19. CDR3s include the opening cysteine and the closing phenylalanine or tryptophan. Each record gives: J gene, D gene, clone size, V gene, CDR3 protein, CDR3 DNA. The D gene is left open where the match is weak. Clone size, where shown, is once, few, many, or a class for clones that have expanded.

J: TRBJ1-3
D: TRBD1
size: .
V: TRBV19
CDR3: CASSTSPQGVSGNTIYF
DNA: TGTGCCAGTAGTACCTCCCCTCAGGGGGTCTCTGGAAACACCATATATTTT

J: TRBJ2-7
D: .
size: .
V: TRBV5-5
CDR3: CASSLVDFFAYEQYF
DNA: TGTGCCAGCAGCTTGGTCGACTTTTTTGCCTACGAGCAGTACTTC

J: TRBJ1-6
D: .
size: .
V: TRBV7-9
CDR3: CASSTQAGPLSSYNSPLHF
DNA: TGTGCCAGCAGCACCCAAGCAGGGCCACTGAGCTCCTATAATTCACCCCTCCACTTT

J: TRBJ2-3
D: TRBD2
size: .
V: TRBV7-6
CDR3: CASSLRLAGETDTQYF
DNA: TGTGCCAGCAGCCTCAGACTAGCGGGAGAAACAGATACGCAGTATTTT

J: TRBJ1-5
D: .
size: .
V: TRBV5-1
CDR3: CASSLAGDYSNQPQHF
DNA: TGCGCCAGCAGCTTGGCGGGAGATTATAGCAATCAGCCCCAGCATTTT

J: TRBJ1-2
D: .
size: .
V: TRBV30
CDR3: CAWRSQGYGWYGYTF
DNA: TGTGCCTGGAGAAGTCAGGGTTACGGGTGGTATGGCTACACCTTC

J: TRBJ2-1
D: .
size: .
V: TRBV21-1
CDR3: CASSKSLRTESSYNEQFF
DNA: TGTGCCAGCAGCAAATCCCTCCGGACAGAGAGCTCCTACAATGAGCAGTTCTTC

J: TRBJ2-5
D: TRBD1
size: .
V: TRBV18
CDR3: CASSPGQAQETQYF
DNA: TGTGCCAGCTCACCGGGACAGGCGCAAGAGACCCAGTACTTC

J: TRBJ2-7
D: .
size: .
V: TRBV6-5
CDR3: CASSTGYEQYF
DNA: TGTGCCAGCAGCACCGGTTACGAGCAGTACTTC

J: TRBJ1-2
D: .
size: .
V: TRBV9
CDR3: CASSARQVLGGYTF
DNA: TGTGCCAGCAGCGCGCGACAGGTTCTCGGTGGCTACACCTTC

J: TRBJ2-7
D: .
size: .
V: TRBV20-1
CDR3: CSANTRYEQYF
DNA: TGCAGTGCGAACACGAGGTACGAGCAGTACTTC

J: TRBJ1-3
D: .
size: .
V: TRBV7-2
CDR3: CASSPQGTGNTIYF
DNA: TGTGCCAGCAGCCCACAGGGAACTGGAAACACCATATATTTT

J: TRBJ2-2
D: .
size: few
V: TRBV9
CDR3: CASSAWDLNTGELFF
DNA: TGTGCCAGCAGCGCTTGGGACTTGAACACCGGGGAGCTGTTTTTT

J: TRBJ2-7
D: .
size: .
V: TRBV19
CDR3: CASSISWTEIYEQYF
DNA: TGTGCCAGTAGTATCAGCTGGACAGAGATCTACGAGCAGTACTTC

J: TRBJ1-2
D: TRBD1
size: .
V: TRBV15
CDR3: CATSRGDRGIYGYTF
DNA: TGTGCCACCAGCAGAGGGGACAGGGGGATCTATGGCTACACCTTC

J: TRBJ1-2
D: .
size: once
V: TRBV30
CDR3: CAWSQGEVDGYTF
DNA: TGTGCCTGGAGCCAAGGGGAGGTGGATGGCTACACCTTC

J: TRBJ1-2
D: TRBD1
size: .
V: TRBV6-5
CDR3: CASSPDRVHGYTF
DNA: TGTGCCAGCAGCCCGGACAGGGTCCATGGCTACACCTTC

J: TRBJ2-7
D: .
size: .
V: TRBV9
CDR3: CASSVGGGHYEQYF
DNA: TGTGCCAGCAGCGTAGGCGGGGGCCACTACGAGCAGTACTTC

J: TRBJ2-7
D: TRBD1
size: once
V: TRBV4-1
CDR3: CASSQRGAGQASSYEQYF
DNA: TGCGCCAGCAGCCAAAGAGGCGCGGGACAGGCAAGCTCCTACGAGCAGTACTTC

J: TRBJ1-5
D: .
size: .
V: TRBV30
CDR3: CAWRQPAYGNQPQHF
DNA: TGTGCCTGGAGACAGCCAGCTTACGGCAATCAGCCCCAGCATTTT

J: TRBJ1-3
D: .
size: .
V: TRBV7-2
CDR3: CASSLGGDSGNTIYF
DNA: TGTGCCAGCAGCTTAGGGGGGGACTCTGGAAACACCATATATTTT

J: TRBJ1-4
D: .
size: .
V: TRBV29-1
CDR3: CSAGESPYEKLFF
DNA: TGCAGCGCCGGGGAGAGCCCTTATGAAAAACTGTTTTTT

J: TRBJ1-3
D: TRBD1
size: .
V: TRBV18
CDR3: CASSRTGGSGNTIYF
DNA: TGTGCCAGCTCAAGGACAGGGGGCTCTGGAAACACCATATATTTT

J: TRBJ1-1
D: TRBD1
size: .
V: TRBV5-4
CDR3: CASSRDRGENTEAFF
DNA: TGTGCCAGCAGCAGAGACAGGGGGGAGAACACTGAAGCTTTCTTT

J: TRBJ1-1
D: TRBD1
size: .
V: TRBV27
CDR3: CASTSPSGTGAHESEAFF
DNA: TGTGCCAGCACCTCACCCTCCGGGACAGGGGCGCACGAGTCTGAAGCTTTCTTT

J: TRBJ2-1
D: .
size: .
V: TRBV10-2
CDR3: CASSVGGLGEQFF
DNA: TGCGCCAGCAGTGTTGGAGGGCTTGGTGAGCAGTTCTTC

J: TRBJ1-1
D: .
size: .
V: TRBV30
CDR3: CAWNHPGSRTEAFF
DNA: TGTGCCTGGAATCATCCGGGGTCTCGCACTGAAGCTTTCTTT

J: TRBJ2-4
D: TRBD2
size: .
V: TRBV7-6
CDR3: CASSLGTSGSAKNIQYF
DNA: TGTGCCAGCAGCTTAGGGACAAGCGGGAGTGCCAAAAACATTCAGTACTTC

J: TRBJ1-2
D: .
size: .
V: TRBV18
CDR3: CASSPRGLRHGYTF
DNA: TGTGCCAGCTCACCAAGGGGGTTACGCCATGGCTACACCTTC

J: TRBJ2-3
D: .
size: .
V: TRBV10-1
CDR3: CASSELAKPDTQYF
DNA: TGCGCCAGCAGTGAGCTGGCAAAACCAGATACGCAGTATTTT

J: TRBJ1-1
D: .
size: .
V: TRBV4-3
CDR3: CASSQEPPADAFF
DNA: TGCGCCAGCAGCCAAGAACCGCCCGCGGATGCTTTCTTT

J: TRBJ1-2
D: .
size: once
V: TRBV28
CDR3: CASSLLGQRPSHGGYTF
DNA: TGTGCCAGCAGTCTCCTCGGACAAAGGCCAAGTCATGGTGGCTACACCTTC

J: TRBJ2-3
D: .
size: .
V: TRBV7-9
CDR3: CASSFARSTDTQYF
DNA: TGTGCCAGCAGCTTCGCCAGAAGCACAGATACGCAGTATTTT

J: TRBJ1-5
D: .
size: .
V: TRBV12-5
CDR3: CASAQQGPDQPQHF
DNA: TGTGCTAGTGCCCAACAGGGTCCGGATCAGCCCCAGCATTTT

J: TRBJ2-2
D: TRBD1
size: once
V: TRBV23-1
CDR3: CASSQLGTDLTGELFF
DNA: TGCGCCAGCAGTCAACTCGGGACAGACCTTACCGGGGAGCTGTTTTTT

J: TRBJ2-3
D: TRBD2
size: .
V: TRBV7-2
CDR3: CASSLVRFRLAGGADTQYF
DNA: TGTGCCAGCAGCTTAGTAAGGTTCCGGCTAGCGGGAGGAGCAGATACGCAGTATTTT

J: TRBJ1-1
D: .
size: .
V: TRBV29-1
CDR3: CSVAGMETEAFF
DNA: TGCAGCGTTGCAGGGATGGAGACTGAAGCTTTCTTT

J: TRBJ1-1
D: .
size: .
V: TRBV5-1
CDR3: CASSRGGPTNTEAFF
DNA: TGCGCCAGCAGCCGTGGGGGCCCCACGAACACTGAAGCTTTCTTT

J: TRBJ2-7
D: .
size: once
V: TRBV19
CDR3: CASSTRVTYEQYF
DNA: TGTGCCAGTAGTACCCGGGTTACCTACGAGCAGTACTTC

J: TRBJ2-7
D: TRBD1
size: once
V: TRBV4-2
CDR3: CASSQRPKTWRTGIYEQYF
DNA: TGTGCCAGCAGCCAGAGGCCAAAGACCTGGAGGACAGGGATCTACGAGCAGTACTTC

J: TRBJ2-7
D: TRBD2
size: .
V: TRBV25-1
CDR3: CASSEYSGSYEQYF
DNA: TGTGCCAGCAGTGAATATAGCGGGAGCTACGAGCAGTACTTC

J: TRBJ2-7
D: .
size: once
V: TRBV20-1
CDR3: CGGTVHDEQYF
DNA: TGTGGAGGGACGGTCCATGACGAGCAGTACTTC

J: TRBJ1-4
D: TRBD1
size: .
V: TRBV7-9
CDR3: CASSPGTGVFNEKLFF
DNA: TGTGCCAGCAGCCCCGGGACAGGGGTTTTTAATGAAAAACTGTTTTTT

J: TRBJ1-1
D: TRBD1
size: .
V: TRBV5-1
CDR3: CASSQLTGVGGTEAFF
DNA: TGCGCCAGCAGCCAACTGACAGGGGTTGGAGGCACTGAAGCTTTCTTT

J: TRBJ1-2
D: .
size: .
V: TRBV6-2/TRBV6-3
CDR3: CASSYGAGLNYGYTF
DNA: TGTGCCAGCAGTTACGGGGCAGGCTTAAACTATGGCTACACCTTC

J: TRBJ1-6
D: TRBD1
size: .
V: TRBV6-5
CDR3: CASSYEQGYTLPLHF
DNA: TGTGCCAGCAGTTACGAACAGGGGTACACATTACCCCTCCACTTT

J: TRBJ1-1
D: .
size: .
V: TRBV13
CDR3: CASSLGQSEAFF
DNA: TGTGCCAGCAGCCTTGGACAGTCGGAGGCTTTCTTT

J: TRBJ2-7
D: .
size: .
V: TRBV7-6
CDR3: CASSAIRGRSSYEQYF
DNA: TGTGCCAGCAGCGCTATCAGGGGAAGGTCCTCCTACGAGCAGTACTTC

J: TRBJ1-2
D: TRBD1
size: .
V: TRBV7-2
CDR3: CASSSRGPHGYTF
DNA: TGTGCCAGCAGCTCCAGGGGGCCTCATGGCTACACCTTC

J: TRBJ2-7
D: .
size: .
V: TRBV20-1
CDR3: CSASSPRRGNSYEQYF
DNA: TGCAGTGCTAGTTCCCCGCGCAGGGGAAATTCCTACGAGCAGTACTTC

J: TRBJ1-1
D: .
size: .
V: TRBV7-9
CDR3: CASSLVGATEEAFF
DNA: TGTGCCAGCAGCTTAGTGGGGGCAACTGAGGAAGCTTTCTTT

J: TRBJ1-1
D: .
size: .
V: TRBV4-1
CDR3: CASSQPLRNTEAFF
DNA: TGCGCCAGCAGCCAGCCCCTCAGGAACACTGAAGCTTTCTTT

J: TRBJ2-5
D: TRBD2
size: .
V: TRBV9
CDR3: CASTLTSGGQETQYF
DNA: TGTGCCAGCACCCTTACTAGCGGGGGGCAAGAGACCCAGTACTTC

J: TRBJ1-1
D: TRBD1
size: once
V: TRBV10-3
CDR3: CAIRETGGITNTEAFF
DNA: TGTGCCATCAGGGAGACAGGGGGGATAACTAACACTGAAGCTTTCTTT

J: TRBJ2-1
D: TRBD2
size: .
V: TRBV12-5
CDR3: CACGGGGGGLYNEQFF
DNA: TGTGCTTGTGGGGGCGGCGGGGGGGGCCTATACAATGAGCAGTTCTTC